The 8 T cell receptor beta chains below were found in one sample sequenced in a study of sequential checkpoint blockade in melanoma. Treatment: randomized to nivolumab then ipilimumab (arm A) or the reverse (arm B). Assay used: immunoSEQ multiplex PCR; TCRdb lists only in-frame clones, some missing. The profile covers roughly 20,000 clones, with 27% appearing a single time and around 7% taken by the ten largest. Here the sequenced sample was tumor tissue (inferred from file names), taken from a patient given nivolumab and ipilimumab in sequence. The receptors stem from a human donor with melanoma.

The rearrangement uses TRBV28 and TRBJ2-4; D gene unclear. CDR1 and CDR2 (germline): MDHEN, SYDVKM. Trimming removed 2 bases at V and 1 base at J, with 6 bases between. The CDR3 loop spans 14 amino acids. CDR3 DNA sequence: TGTGCCAGCAGTTTAGGGCAGGCCAAAAACATTCAGTACTTC. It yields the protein CASSLGQAKNIQYF.

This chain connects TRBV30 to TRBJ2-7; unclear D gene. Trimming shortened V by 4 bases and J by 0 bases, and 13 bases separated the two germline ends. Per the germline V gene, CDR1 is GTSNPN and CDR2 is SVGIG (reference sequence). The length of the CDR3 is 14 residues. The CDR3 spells CAWKDLVSSYEQYF. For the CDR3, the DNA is TGTGCCTGGAAGGATTTAGTAAGCTCCTACGAGCAGTACTTC. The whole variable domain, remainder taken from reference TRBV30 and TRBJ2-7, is SQTIHQWPATLVQPVGSPLSLECTVEGTSNPNLYWYRQAAGRGLQLLFYSVGIGQISSEVPQNLSASRPQDRQFILSSKKLLLSDSGFYLCAWKDLVSSYEQYFGPGTRLTVT.

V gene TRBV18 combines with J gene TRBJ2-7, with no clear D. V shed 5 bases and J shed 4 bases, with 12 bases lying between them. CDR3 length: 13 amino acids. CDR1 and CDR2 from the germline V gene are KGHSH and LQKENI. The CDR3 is CASSSQERYEQYF. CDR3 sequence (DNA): TGTGCCAGCTCATCGCAGGAAAGGTACGAGCAGTACTTC.

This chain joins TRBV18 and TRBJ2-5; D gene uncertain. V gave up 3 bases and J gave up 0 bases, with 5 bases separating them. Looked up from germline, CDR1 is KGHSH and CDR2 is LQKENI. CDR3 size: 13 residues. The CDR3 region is CASSPSYQETQYF. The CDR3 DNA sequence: TGTGCCAGCTCACCCTCGTACCAAGAGACCCAGTACTTC.

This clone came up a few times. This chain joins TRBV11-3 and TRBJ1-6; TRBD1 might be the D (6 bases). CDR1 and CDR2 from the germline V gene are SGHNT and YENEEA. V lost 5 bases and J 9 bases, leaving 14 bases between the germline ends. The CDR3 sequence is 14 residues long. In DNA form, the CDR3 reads TGTGCCAGCAGCCCGAGGAGGGGGACTTCACCCCTCCACTTT. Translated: CASSPRRGTSPLHF.

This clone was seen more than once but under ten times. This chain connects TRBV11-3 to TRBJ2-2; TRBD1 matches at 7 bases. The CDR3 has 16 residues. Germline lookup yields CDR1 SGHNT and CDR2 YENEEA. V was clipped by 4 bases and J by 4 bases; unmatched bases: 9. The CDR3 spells CASSSPTTGPTGELFF. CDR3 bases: TGTGCCAGCAGCTCGCCCACGACAGGGCCCACCGGGGAGCTGTTTTTT.

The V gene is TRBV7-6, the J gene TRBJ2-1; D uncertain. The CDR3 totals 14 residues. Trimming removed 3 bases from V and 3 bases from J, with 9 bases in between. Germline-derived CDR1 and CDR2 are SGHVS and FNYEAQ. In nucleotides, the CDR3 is TGTGCCAGCAGCTTGTCGACCAGCTACAATGAGCAGTTCTTC. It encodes CASSLSTSYNEQFF.

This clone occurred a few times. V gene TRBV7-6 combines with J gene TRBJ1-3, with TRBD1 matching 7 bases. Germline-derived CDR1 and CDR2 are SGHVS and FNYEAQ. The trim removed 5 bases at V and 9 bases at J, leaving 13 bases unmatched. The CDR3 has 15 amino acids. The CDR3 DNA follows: TGTGCCAGCAGCCAAGGCGGGACAGTTGTACCCACCATATATTTT. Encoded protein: CASSQGGTVVPTIYF.